The entry below gives a single T cell receptor (beta chain) sequence along with its context. Antigen: not known. V gave up 3 bases and J gave up 5 bases, with 15 bases separating them. CDR3 length equals 15 residues. In germline, CDR1 is LNHDA, CDR2 SQIVND (reference sequence). TEMRA cells were FACS-enriched, unlike CD8+ and CD4+ T cells, which were negatively isolated. Random hexamers served to reverse transcribe roughly 0.45 to 1 ug RNA. One entry per CDR3 protein, called by TCRdb with MiXCR from the immunoSEQ multiplex PCR reads. The table lists 100,000 to 150,000 distinct CDR3 sequences, around 94% of them singletons, with around 0.21% in the top ten. The sample belongs to a study of CD8 T cells in Susac syndrome. In the study overall: Patients with Susac syndrome were, at the time of blood collection, therapy-naive, maintained on corticosteroids, or maintained on intravenous immunoglobulin alone.

Points from the study as a whole: Susac-specific public clones numbered about 15 in total CD8+ repertoires (and roughly five in CD8+ TEMRA repertoires).

Sample: CD8+ T cells from PBMCs. This receptor was identified in a human donor with Susac syndrome. The V call is TRBV19, the J call TRBJ2-3; D is uncertain. In DNA, the CDR3 is TGTGCCAGTAGTATCCCCCTTGAGGTGGAAGATACGCAGTATTTT. Its protein is CASSIPLEVEDTQYF.